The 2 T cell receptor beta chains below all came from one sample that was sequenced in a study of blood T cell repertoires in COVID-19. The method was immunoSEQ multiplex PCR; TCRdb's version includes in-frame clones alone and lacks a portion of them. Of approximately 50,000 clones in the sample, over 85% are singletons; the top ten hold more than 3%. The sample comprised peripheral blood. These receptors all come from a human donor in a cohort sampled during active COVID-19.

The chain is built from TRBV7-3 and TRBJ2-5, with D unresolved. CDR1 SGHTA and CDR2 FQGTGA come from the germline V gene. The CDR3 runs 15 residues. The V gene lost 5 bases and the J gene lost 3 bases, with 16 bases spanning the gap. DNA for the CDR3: TGTGCCAGCAGCCCATACAAACAGCCTAAAGAGACCCAGTACTTC. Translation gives CASSPYKQPKETQYF.

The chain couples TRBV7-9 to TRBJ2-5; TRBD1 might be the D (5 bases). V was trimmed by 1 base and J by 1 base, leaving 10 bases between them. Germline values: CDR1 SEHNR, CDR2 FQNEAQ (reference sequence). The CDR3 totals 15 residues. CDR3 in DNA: TGTGCCAGCAGCTTAGACGGACATCTCCAAGAGACCCAGTACTTC. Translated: CASSLDGHLQETQYF.